This T cell receptor beta chain originates from a study of patients and donors after allogeneic stem cell transplantation. TCRdb re-called the RT-PCR reads with MiXCR, one entry per CDR3 protein. The sample holds about a million distinct CDR3 sequences, over 15% seen once. V was pared by 6 bases and J by 0 bases, with 4 bases of the junction left unmatched. This CDR3 spans 14 amino acids. Germline V lookup: CDR1 SQVTM, CDR2 ANQGSEA. This TCR came from a human donor who was either an allogeneic HSCT recipient or a stem cell or donor lymphocyte infusion donor (not recorded which). It is not recorded whose cells these are; they may come from a transplant donor. Sequences were obtained from blood, either unsorted or a sorted T cell fraction (not recorded which). V and J are TRBV29-1 and TRBJ2-2; 7 nucleotides match TRBD1. The CDR3 DNA reads TGCAGCGTCACGACAGGGACGAACACCGGGGAGCTGTTTTTT. Amino acid sequence: CSVTTGTNTGELFF.